Listed below are T cell receptor beta chains from one sample, sequenced in a study of T cells expressing NK-cell markers. Following a re-call of the 5' RACE reads, TCRdb has one entry per CDR3 protein and lacks DNA. In all, the sample yields about half a million distinct CDR3 sequences. Sample: blood T cells: a sorted CD56 or NKG2C T cell subset, CD4+ or CD8+ T cells, or bulk PBMC T cells (not recorded which). All receptors derive from a woman in her 50s in good health. Both conserved end residues are part of each CDR3. Fields, in order: V gene, J gene, CDR3 protein.

v_call: TRBV3-1
j_call: TRBJ2-2
cdr3_aa: CASSLASGDTRATGELFF

v_call: TRBV21-1
j_call: TRBJ1-1
cdr3_aa: CASSKTPGETEAFF

v_call: TRBV11-1
j_call: TRBJ2-1
cdr3_aa: CASSHGVAGDEQFF

v_call: TRBV10-2
j_call: TRBJ1-1
cdr3_aa: CASSESDRGVRAFF

v_call: TRBV11-2
j_call: TRBJ2-5
cdr3_aa: CASSLEARRETQYF

v_call: TRBV10-3
j_call: TRBJ1-4
cdr3_aa: CAISEGGYEKLFF

v_call: TRBV5-5
j_call: TRBJ2-5
cdr3_aa: CASSSWVGGTQYF

v_call: TRBV12-3/TRBV12-4
j_call: TRBJ1-2
cdr3_aa: CASSPRDSWAYGYTF

v_call: TRBV7-9
j_call: TRBJ2-7
cdr3_aa: CATLGAPSYEQYF

v_call: TRBV14
j_call: TRBJ2-3
cdr3_aa: CASSPRVSGYTDTQYF

v_call: TRBV10-3
j_call: TRBJ2-1
cdr3_aa: CASASSYRVGDEQFF

v_call: TRBV5-6
j_call: TRBJ1-1
cdr3_aa: CASSRPRGDTEAFF

v_call: TRBV18
j_call: TRBJ2-1
cdr3_aa: CASSLQGGIYNEQFF

v_call: TRBV24-1
j_call: TRBJ2-1
cdr3_aa: CATSEETRTQFF

v_call: TRBV6-5
j_call: TRBJ2-7
cdr3_aa: CASSLGLAGGLLSYEQYF

v_call: TRBV7-8
j_call: TRBJ1-5
cdr3_aa: CASTTQGRGSNQPQHF

v_call: TRBV5-1
j_call: TRBJ2-1
cdr3_aa: CASSHRGGRDEQFF

v_call: TRBV29-1
j_call: TRBJ2-1
cdr3_aa: CSVGMGSNEQFF

v_call: TRBV2
j_call: TRBJ2-2
cdr3_aa: CASRDRGGAGELFF

v_call: TRBV6-6
j_call: TRBJ2-1
cdr3_aa: CASRGQGSSSYNEQFF

v_call: TRBV3-1
j_call: TRBJ2-2
cdr3_aa: CASSPSRGGELFF

v_call: TRBV20-1
j_call: TRBJ2-3
cdr3_aa: CSAQDRGYTDTQYF

v_call: TRBV5-1
j_call: TRBJ2-7
cdr3_aa: CASSLVGDRGPYEQYF

v_call: TRBV9
j_call: TRBJ1-6
cdr3_aa: CASSVVQNNSPLHF